The 12 T cell receptor beta chains given below trace back to one sample, sequenced in a study of OX40 agonist ivuxolimab in advanced cancers. Assay: immunoSEQ multiplex PCR; the TCRdb copy retains only in-frame clones and omits some. The data hold some 86,000 clones, with 87% observed a single time. The material sequenced was CD4+ or CD8+ T cells sorted from blood, taken in a trial of the OX40 agonist ivuxolimab. These receptors were collected from an adult with an advanced solid tumor such as melanoma, head and neck, liver or kidney cancer.

The chain uses TRBV18 and TRBJ2-4; weak D call: TRBD1 (6 bases). This CDR3 spans 17 amino acids. V was cut by 2 bases and J by 0 bases, with 14 bases left in between. CDR1 and CDR2 from the germline V gene are KGHSH and LQKENI. In DNA form, the CDR3 reads TGTGCCAGCTCACCAGTCCAGGGGCAGCTAGCCAAAAACATTCAGTACTTC. This gives the protein CASSPVQGQLAKNIQYF. The complete variable domain, with remaining parts taken from reference TRBV18 and TRBJ2-4, reads NAGVMQNPRHLVRRRGQEARLRCSPMKGHSHVYWYRQLPEEGLKFMVYLQKENIIDESGMPKERFSAEFPKEGPSILRIQQVVRGDSAAYFCASSPVQGQLAKNIQYFGAGTRLSVL.

This sequence joins TRBV7-3 and TRBJ2-7; TRBD2 matches 7 bases. The CDR3 totals 16 residues. Germline V CDR1 and CDR2: SGHTA, FQGTGA. V trimming: 5 bases; J trimming: 0 bases; junction bases outside the gene matches: 10. CDR3 protein: CASSHPRGGSSYEQYF. The CDR3 region has the DNA TGTGCCAGCAGCCATCCCCGGGGCGGGAGCTCCTACGAGCAGTACTTC.

The chain has TRBV5-1 and TRBJ2-3, with D perhaps TRBD1 (5 bases). Germline loops: CDR1 SGHRS, CDR2 YFSETQ. The V end lost 4 bases, the J end lost 2 bases, and 17 bases lay between the germline ends. The CDR3 is 16 residues long. The CDR3: CASSPRRTSTTDTQYF. In DNA, the CDR3 is TGCGCCAGCAGCCCGCGCCGGACATCGACCACAGATACGCAGTATTTT.

The rearrangement links TRBV4-2 to TRBJ1-2; 8 bases fit TRBD1. J was trimmed by 0 bases and V by 4 bases; bases with no gene match: 7. Germline-derived CDR1 and CDR2 are LGHNA and YNFKEQ. The CDR3 consists of 16 residues. The CDR3 here is CASSPLGQGSNYGYTF. The DNA for the CDR3 is TGTGCCAGCAGCCCTCTTGGACAGGGCTCTAACTATGGCTACACCTTC.

The chain carries TRBV11-2 and TRBJ2-2; 14 positions agree with TRBD2. The CDR3 runs to 19 residues. Per the germline V gene, CDR1 is SGHAT and CDR2 is FQNNGV. The V segment lost 4 bases and the J segment 2 bases; nucleotides outside the gene matches: 9. CDR3 coding DNA: TGTGCCAGCAGCTCTCCGACTAGCGGGGGGGCGGTTAACACCGGGGAGCTGTTTTTT. It encodes CASSSPTSGGAVNTGELFF.

The chain has TRBV28 and TRBJ1-3; no firm D call. V lost 5 bases and J lost 3, with 11 bases in between. The CDR3 has 14 residues. CDR1 and CDR2 (germline): MDHEN, SYDVKM. The CDR3 region has the DNA TGTGCCAGCAGTAGCACTTCTATTGGAAACACCATATATTTT. Amino acid sequence: CASSSTSIGNTIYF.

In its sample, this clone was seen a few times. This chain uses TRBV27 with TRBJ2-7; TRBD2 aligns across 15 bases. Germline V gene sequence: CDR1 MNHEY, CDR2 SMNVEV (reference sequence). J was trimmed by 1 base and V by 5 bases; bases with no gene match: 3. The CDR3 totals 16 residues. CDR3 in DNA: TGTGCCAGCAGTGGACTAGCGGGGGGGAGGTCCTACGAGCAGTACTTC. It translates to CASSGLAGGRSYEQYF.

The CDR3 nucleotides are TGTGCCAGCAGCTTTGGGGGGGTTATGGTTGATACGCAGTATTTT. This sequence encodes CASSFGGVMVDTQYF. V is TRBV5-5 and J is TRBJ2-3; 7 positions match TRBD2. CDR1 is SGHKS, CDR2 YYEKEE, per germline (reference sequence). The CDR3 runs to 15 residues. V dropped 2 bases and J dropped 6; count of bases not matched to a gene: 9.

This clone was counted between two and nine times. The chain combines TRBV7-2 with TRBJ2-7, with D hard to call. CDR1 SGHTA and CDR2 FQGNSA come from the germline V gene. Trimming stripped 4 bases from V and 3 bases from J, with 7 bases between. The CDR3 runs to 12 residues. Here the CDR3 reads CASSSIFYEQYF. CDR3 nucleotides: TGTGCCAGCAGCTCAATATTCTACGAGCAGTACTTC. The variable domain in full, completed from reference TRBV7-2 and TRBJ2-7, reads GAGVSQSPSNKVTEKGKDVELRCDPISGHTALYWYRQSLGQGLEFLIYFQGNSAPDKSGLPSDRFSAERTGGSVSTLTIQRTQQEDSAVYLCASSSIFYEQYFGPGTRLTVT.

The chain carries TRBV6-1 and TRBJ2-7, with TRBD1 matching over 7 bases. The CDR3 totals 14 residues. Germline V gives CDR1 MNHNS, CDR2 SASEGT. Losses at the gene ends were 6 bases for V and 0 bases for J; bases not matched to a gene: 5. The CDR3 sequence is CASRRDSPSYEQYF. CDR3 sequence (DNA): TGTGCCAGCAGGAGGGACAGTCCCTCCTACGAGCAGTACTTC.

The chain links TRBV13 to TRBJ1-4; D gene uncertain. CDR3 size: 14 residues. Germline V lookup: CDR1 PRHDT, CDR2 FYEKMQ (reference sequence). The V gene lost 2 bases and the J gene lost 4 bases, with 8 bases spanning the gap. The CDR3 DNA sequence: TGTGCCAGCAGCTTAAACGGGCTTAATGAAAAACTGTTTTTT. Its translation: CASSLNGLNEKLFF. Full variable domain (missing parts from reference TRBV13 and TRBJ1-4): AAGVIQSPRHLIKEKRETATLKCYPIPRHDTVYWYQQGPGQDPQFLISFYEKMQSDKGSIPDRFSAQQFSDYHSELNMSSLELGDSALYFCASSLNGLNEKLFFGSGTQLSVL.

V gene TRBV19 combines with J gene TRBJ1-4, with a weak D call TRBD1 (5 bases). The CDR3 loop spans 15 amino acids. Germline V CDR1 and CDR2: LNHDA, SQIVND (reference sequence). Trimming shortened V by 6 bases and J by 3 bases, and 14 bases separated the two germline ends. CDR3 region: CASRISQAPNEKLFF. The CDR3 bases are TGTGCCAGTAGAATCTCACAGGCTCCTAATGAAAAACTGTTTTTT.